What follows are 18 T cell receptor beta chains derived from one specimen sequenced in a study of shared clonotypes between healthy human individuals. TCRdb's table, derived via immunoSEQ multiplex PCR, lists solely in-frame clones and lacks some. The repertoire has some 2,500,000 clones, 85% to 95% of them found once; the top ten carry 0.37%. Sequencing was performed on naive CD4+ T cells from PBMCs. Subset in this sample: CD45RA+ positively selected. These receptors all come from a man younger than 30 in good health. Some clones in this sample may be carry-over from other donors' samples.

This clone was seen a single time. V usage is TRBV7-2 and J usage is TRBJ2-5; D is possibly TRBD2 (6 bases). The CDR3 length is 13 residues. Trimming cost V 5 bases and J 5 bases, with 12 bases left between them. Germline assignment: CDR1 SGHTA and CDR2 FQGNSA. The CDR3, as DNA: TGTGCCAGCAGCCCGGGGGTGAGGGAGACCCAGTACTTC. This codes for CASSPGVRETQYF.

In DNA form, the CDR3 reads TGTGCCCTTGGGTCCACCGGGGAGCTGTTTTTT. Translating gives CALGSTGELFF. The chain has TRBV28 and TRBJ2-2; no definite D call. V lost 11 bases and J 4 bases, leaving 8 bases between the germline ends. CDR1 is MDHEN, CDR2 SYDVKM, per germline. The CDR3 length is 11 residues.

The CDR3: CASSVGSSGAYYEQYF. In DNA, the CDR3 is TGTGCCAGCAGTGTAGGGTCTAGCGGGGCGTACTACGAGCAGTACTTC. This chain links TRBV5-5 with TRBJ2-7; TRBD2 aligns across 9 bases. Germline lookup yields CDR1 SGHKS and CDR2 YYEKEE (reference sequence). J was trimmed by 3 bases and V by 5 bases; bases with no gene match: 12. The CDR3 runs to 16 residues.

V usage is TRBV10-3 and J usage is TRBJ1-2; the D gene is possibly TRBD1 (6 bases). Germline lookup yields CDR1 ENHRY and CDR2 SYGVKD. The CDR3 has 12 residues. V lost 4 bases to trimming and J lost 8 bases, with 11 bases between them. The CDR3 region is CAISARGEGYTF. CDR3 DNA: TGTGCCATCAGTGCTAGGGGGGAAGGCTACACCTTC.

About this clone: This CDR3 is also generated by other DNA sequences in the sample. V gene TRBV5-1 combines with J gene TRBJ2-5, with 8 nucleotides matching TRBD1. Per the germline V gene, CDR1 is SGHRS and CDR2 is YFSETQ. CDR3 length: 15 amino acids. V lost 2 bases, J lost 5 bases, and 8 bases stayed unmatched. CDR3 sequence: CASSFAAGGRETQYF. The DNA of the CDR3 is TGCGCCAGCAGCTTTGCGGCAGGGGGCCGGGAGACCCAGTACTTC.

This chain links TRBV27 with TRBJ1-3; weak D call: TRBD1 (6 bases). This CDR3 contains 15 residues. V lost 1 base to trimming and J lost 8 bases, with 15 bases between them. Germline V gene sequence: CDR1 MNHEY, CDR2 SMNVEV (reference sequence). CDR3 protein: CASSLFPGDSYTIYF. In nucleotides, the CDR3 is TGTGCCAGCAGTTTATTCCCAGGGGACTCCTACACCATATATTTT.

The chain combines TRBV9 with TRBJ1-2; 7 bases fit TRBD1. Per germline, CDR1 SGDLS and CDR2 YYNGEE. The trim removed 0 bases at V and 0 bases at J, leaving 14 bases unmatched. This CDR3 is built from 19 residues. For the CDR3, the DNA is TGTGCCAGCAGCGTAGAGCGGGACAGAAGGTTGGGAGCTAACTATGGCTACACCTTC. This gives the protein CASSVERDRRLGANYGYTF. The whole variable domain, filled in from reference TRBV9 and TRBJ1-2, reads DSGVTQTPKHLITATGQRVTLRCSPRSGDLSVYWYQQSLDQGLQFLIQYYNGEERAKGNILERFSAQQFPDLHSELNLSSLELGDSALYFCASSVERDRRLGANYGYTFGSGTRLTVV.

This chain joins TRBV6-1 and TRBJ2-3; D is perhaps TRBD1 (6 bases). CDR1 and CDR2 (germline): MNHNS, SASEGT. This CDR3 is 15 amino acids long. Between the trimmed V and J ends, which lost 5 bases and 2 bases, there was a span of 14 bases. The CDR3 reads CASSRTGPSTDTQYF. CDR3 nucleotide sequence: TGTGCCAGCAGTAGAACAGGGCCCTCCACAGATACGCAGTATTTT.

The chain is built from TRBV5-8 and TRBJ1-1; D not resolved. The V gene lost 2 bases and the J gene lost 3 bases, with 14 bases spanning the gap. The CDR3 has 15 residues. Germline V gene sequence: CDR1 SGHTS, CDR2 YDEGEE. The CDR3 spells CASSFGHARDTEAFF. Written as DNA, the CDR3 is TGTGCCAGCAGCTTTGGGCACGCGCGGGACACTGAAGCTTTCTTT.

CDR3: CASSWGTGGAAEYF. DNA of the CDR3: TGCGCCAGCAGCTGGGGGACAGGGGGCGCGGCGGAGTACTTC. The rearrangement links TRBV5-1 to TRBJ2-7; 12 bases align to TRBD1. Germline CDR1 SGHRS, CDR2 YFSETQ. The CDR3 has 14 amino acids. V gave up 3 bases and J gave up 11 bases; unmatched junction bases: 9. Based on the CDR3 plus reference TRBV5-1 and TRBJ2-7, the full variable domain is KAGVTQTPRYLIKTRGQQVTLSCSPISGHRSVSWYQQTPGQGLQFLFEYFSETQRNKGNFPGRFSGRQFSNSRSEMNVSTLELGDSALYLCASSWGTGGAAEYFGPGTRLTVT.

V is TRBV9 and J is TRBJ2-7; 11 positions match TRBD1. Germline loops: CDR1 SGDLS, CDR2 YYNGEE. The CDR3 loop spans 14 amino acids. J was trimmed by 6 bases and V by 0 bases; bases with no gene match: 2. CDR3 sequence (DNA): TGTGCCAGCAGCGTAGATGGGACAGGGGGCGAGCAGTACTTC. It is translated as CASSVDGTGGEQYF.

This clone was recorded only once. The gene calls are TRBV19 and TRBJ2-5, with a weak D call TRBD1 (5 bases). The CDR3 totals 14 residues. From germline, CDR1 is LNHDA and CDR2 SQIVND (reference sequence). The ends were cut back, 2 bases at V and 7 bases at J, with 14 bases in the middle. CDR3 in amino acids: CASSIPGQGVTQYF. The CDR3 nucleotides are TGTGCCAGTAGTATACCTGGGCAGGGTGTGACCCAGTACTTC.

CDR3 DNA: TGTGCCTGGAGTGTAGACCGGTGGAATGAGCAGTTCTTC. This encodes CAWSVDRWNEQFF. The chain carries TRBV30 and TRBJ2-1, with unresolved D. Germline lookup yields CDR1 GTSNPN and CDR2 SVGIG (reference sequence). The CDR3 covers 13 residues. The V gene lost 0 bases and the J gene lost 7 bases, with 10 bases spanning the gap.

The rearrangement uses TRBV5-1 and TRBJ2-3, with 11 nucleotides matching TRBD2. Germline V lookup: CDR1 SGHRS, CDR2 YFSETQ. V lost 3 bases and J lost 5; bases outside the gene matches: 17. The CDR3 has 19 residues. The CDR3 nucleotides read TGCGCCAGCAGCTGGAGCCTAGCGGGAGGCGACAAGAGTCGAGATACGCAGTATTTT. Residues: CASSWSLAGGDKSRDTQYF.

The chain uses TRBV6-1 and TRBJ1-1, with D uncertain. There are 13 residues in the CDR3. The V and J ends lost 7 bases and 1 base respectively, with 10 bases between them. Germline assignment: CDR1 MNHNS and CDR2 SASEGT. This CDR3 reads CASTSPGNTEAFF. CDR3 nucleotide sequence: TGTGCCAGCACGTCTCCGGGGAACACTGAAGCTTTCTTT.

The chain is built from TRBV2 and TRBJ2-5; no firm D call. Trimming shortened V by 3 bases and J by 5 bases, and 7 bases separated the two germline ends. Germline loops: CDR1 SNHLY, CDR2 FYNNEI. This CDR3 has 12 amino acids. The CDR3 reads CASSDNGETQYF. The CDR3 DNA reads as TGTGCCAGCAGTGATAATGGTGAGACCCAGTACTTC.

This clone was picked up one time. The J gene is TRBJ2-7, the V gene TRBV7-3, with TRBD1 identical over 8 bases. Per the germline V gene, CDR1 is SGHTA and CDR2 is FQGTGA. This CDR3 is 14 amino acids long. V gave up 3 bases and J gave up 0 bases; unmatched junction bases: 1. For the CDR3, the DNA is TGTGCCAGCAGCTTTGACAGGGGCTCCTACGAGCAGTACTTC. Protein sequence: CASSFDRGSYEQYF.

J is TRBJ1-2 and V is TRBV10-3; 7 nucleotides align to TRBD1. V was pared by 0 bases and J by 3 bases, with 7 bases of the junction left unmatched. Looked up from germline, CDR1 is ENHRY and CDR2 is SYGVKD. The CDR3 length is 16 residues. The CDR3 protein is CAISESTGFRDYGYTF. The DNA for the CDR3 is TGTGCCATCAGTGAGTCGACAGGGTTTAGAGACTATGGCTACACCTTC.